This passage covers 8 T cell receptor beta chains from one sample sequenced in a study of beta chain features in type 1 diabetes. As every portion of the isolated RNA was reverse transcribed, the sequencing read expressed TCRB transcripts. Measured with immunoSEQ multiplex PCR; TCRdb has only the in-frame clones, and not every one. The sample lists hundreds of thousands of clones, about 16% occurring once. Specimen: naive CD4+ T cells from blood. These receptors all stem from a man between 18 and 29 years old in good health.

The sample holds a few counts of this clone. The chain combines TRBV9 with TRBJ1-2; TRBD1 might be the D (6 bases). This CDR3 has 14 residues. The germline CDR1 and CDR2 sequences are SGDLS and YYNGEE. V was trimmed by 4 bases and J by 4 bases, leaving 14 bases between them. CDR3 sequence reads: CASSLQTGIYGYTF. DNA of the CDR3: TGTGCCAGCAGCCTTCAAACAGGGATCTATGGCTACACCTTC. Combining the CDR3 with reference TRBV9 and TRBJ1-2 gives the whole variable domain DSGVTQTPKHLITATGQRVTLRCSPRSGDLSVYWYQQSLDQGLQFLIQYYNGEERAKGNILERFSAQQFPDLHSELNLSSLELGDSALYFCASSLQTGIYGYTFGSGTRLTVV.

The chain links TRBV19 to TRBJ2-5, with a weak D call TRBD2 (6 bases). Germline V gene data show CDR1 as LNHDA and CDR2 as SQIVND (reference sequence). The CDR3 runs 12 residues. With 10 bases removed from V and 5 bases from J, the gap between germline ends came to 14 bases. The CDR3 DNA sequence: TGTGCCACCGCGGCGGGGCAGGAGACCCAGTACTTC. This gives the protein CATAAGQETQYF.

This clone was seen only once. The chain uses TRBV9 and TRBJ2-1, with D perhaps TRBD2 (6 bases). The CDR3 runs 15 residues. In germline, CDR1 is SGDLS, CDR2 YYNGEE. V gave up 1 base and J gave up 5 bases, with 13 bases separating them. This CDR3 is CASSVIGTHNNEQFF. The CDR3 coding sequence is TGTGCCAGCAGCGTAATCGGGACTCATAACAATGAGCAGTTCTTC. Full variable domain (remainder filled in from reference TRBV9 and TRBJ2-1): DSGVTQTPKHLITATGQRVTLRCSPRSGDLSVYWYQQSLDQGLQFLIQYYNGEERAKGNILERFSAQQFPDLHSELNLSSLELGDSALYFCASSVIGTHNNEQFFGPGTRLTVL.

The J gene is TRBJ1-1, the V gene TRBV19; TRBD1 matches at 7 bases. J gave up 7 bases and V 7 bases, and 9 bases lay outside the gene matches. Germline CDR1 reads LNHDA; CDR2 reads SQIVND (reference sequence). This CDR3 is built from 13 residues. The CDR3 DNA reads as TGTGCCAGTACTGGAGCGGACAGGCTTGAAGCTTTCTTT. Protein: CASTGADRLEAFF.

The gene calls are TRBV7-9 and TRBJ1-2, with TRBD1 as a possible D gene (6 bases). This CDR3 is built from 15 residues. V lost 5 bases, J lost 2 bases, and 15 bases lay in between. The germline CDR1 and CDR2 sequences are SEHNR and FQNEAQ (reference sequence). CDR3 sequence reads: CASSIPTGPNYGYTF. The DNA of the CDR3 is TGTGCCAGCAGCATCCCGACAGGCCCCAACTATGGCTACACCTTC.

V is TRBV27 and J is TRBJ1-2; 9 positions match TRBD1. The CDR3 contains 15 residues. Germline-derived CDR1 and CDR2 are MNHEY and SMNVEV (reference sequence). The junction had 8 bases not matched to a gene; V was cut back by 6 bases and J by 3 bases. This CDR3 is CASRRPGQGDYGYTF. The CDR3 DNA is TGTGCCAGCAGGAGGCCGGGACAGGGTGACTATGGCTACACCTTC.

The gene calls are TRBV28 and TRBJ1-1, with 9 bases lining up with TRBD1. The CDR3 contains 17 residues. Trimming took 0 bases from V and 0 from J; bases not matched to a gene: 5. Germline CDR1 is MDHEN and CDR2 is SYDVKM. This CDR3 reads CASSLWGQGALNTEAFF. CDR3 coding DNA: TGTGCCAGCAGTTTATGGGGACAGGGAGCATTGAACACTGAAGCTTTCTTT. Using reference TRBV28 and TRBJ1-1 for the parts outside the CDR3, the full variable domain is DVKVTQSSRYLVKRTGEKVFLECVQDMDHENMFWYRQDPGLGLRLIYFSYDVKMKEKGDIPEGYSVSREKKERFSLILESASTNQTSMYLCASSLWGQGALNTEAFFGQGTRLTVV.

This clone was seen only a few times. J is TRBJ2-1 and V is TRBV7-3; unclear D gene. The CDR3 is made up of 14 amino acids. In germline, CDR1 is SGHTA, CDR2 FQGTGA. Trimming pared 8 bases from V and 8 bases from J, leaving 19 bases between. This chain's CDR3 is CASSRQDGPYEQFF. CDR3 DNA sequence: TGTGCCAGCTCGCGGCAGGATGGGCCGTATGAGCAGTTCTTC.